This entry lists 20 T cell receptor beta chains sequenced from one sample in a study of blood T cell repertoires in COVID-19. Produced via immunoSEQ multiplex PCR; TCRdb's table is partial and in-frame only. The table has around 130,000 clones, roughly nine tenths seen once. Input material: peripheral blood. The receptors derive from a man aged 65-85 years with active or convalescent COVID-19.

Only one count was recorded for this clone. The chain uses TRBV7-9 and TRBJ2-3; D perhaps matches TRBD2 (5 bases). Per germline, CDR1 SEHNR and CDR2 FQNEAQ (reference sequence). V gave up 6 bases and J gave up 4 bases, with 17 bases separating them. This CDR3 contains 15 residues. CDR3 coding DNA: TGTGCCAGCAGTAGACTATCGGGGAGTGCAGATACGCAGTATTTT. It yields the protein CASSRLSGSADTQYF.

The V call is TRBV28, the J call TRBJ1-5; D is undetermined. In germline, CDR1 is MDHEN, CDR2 SYDVKM. Trimming removed 7 bases at V and 5 bases at J, with 12 bases between. CDR3 size: 13 residues. CDR3 in DNA: TGTGCCAGCAATGTGGGCCAGTATCAGCCCCAGCATTTT. This encodes CASNVGQYQPQHF.

The J gene is TRBJ1-1, the V gene TRBV28; no definite D call. Germline V gene sequence: CDR1 MDHEN, CDR2 SYDVKM. V was cut by 5 bases and J by 1 base, with 8 bases left in between. The CDR3 is made up of 13 amino acids. CDR3 residues: CASSTDTNTEAFF. As DNA, the CDR3 is TGTGCCAGCAGTACTGACACGAACACTGAAGCTTTCTTT.

The rearrangement links TRBV7-2 to TRBJ2-1; D perhaps matches TRBD1 (6 bases). The CDR3 has 13 amino acids. CDR1 SGHTA and CDR2 FQGNSA come from the germline V gene. The ends were cut back, 8 bases at V and 0 bases at J, with 8 bases in the middle. The CDR3 DNA reads as TGTGCCAGCGGACAGAGCTCCTACAATGAGCAGTTCTTC. This translates into CASGQSSYNEQFF.

V usage is TRBV2 and J usage is TRBJ2-7; 11 nucleotides align to TRBD2. Germline-derived CDR1 and CDR2 are SNHLY and FYNNEI. This CDR3 contains 14 residues. Unmatched junction bases numbered 6, after V lost 7 bases and J lost 4 bases. For the CDR3, the DNA is TGTGCCAGCACACTAGCGGGAGAATGGTACGAGCAGTACTTC. Translated, it gives CASTLAGEWYEQYF. Supplemented by reference TRBV2 and TRBJ2-7, the full variable domain reads EPEVTQTPSHQVTQMGQEVILRCVPISNHLYFYWYRQILGQKVEFLVSFYNNEISEKSEIFDDQFSVERPDGSNFTLKIRSTKLEDSAMYFCASTLAGEWYEQYFGPGTRLTVT.

There are a few counts of this clone. This CDR3 is CASSPGRWEVFDEQYF. CDR3 DNA: TGTGCCAGTAGTCCCGGCAGGTGGGAGGTTTTCGACGAGCAGTACTTC. V gene TRBV19 combines with J gene TRBJ2-7, with a possible D match to TRBD2 (6 bases). Trimming shortened V by 5 bases and J by 5 bases, and 22 bases separated the two germline ends. CDR1 is LNHDA and CDR2 is SQIVND in the germline V gene (reference sequence). The CDR3 spans 16 residues.

The rearrangement uses TRBV7-9 and TRBJ2-7; no definite D call. The CDR3 consists of 13 residues. Germline-derived CDR1 and CDR2 are SEHNR and FQNEAQ (reference sequence). The V gene lost 5 bases and the J gene lost 5 bases, with 13 bases spanning the gap. CDR3 DNA sequence: TGTGCCAGCAGCACTAAGGAGTTCGACGAGCAGTACTTC. This gives the protein CASSTKEFDEQYF. The full variable domain, its missing parts supplied by reference TRBV7-9 and TRBJ2-7, is DTGVSQNPRHKITKRGQNVTFRCDPISEHNRLYWYRQTLGQGPEFLTYFQNEAQLEKSRLLSDRFSAERPKGSFSTLEIQRTEQGDSAMYLCASSTKEFDEQYFGPGTRLTVT.

The V and J genes are TRBV19 and TRBJ1-1, with 10 bases identical to TRBD1. With V trimmed by 3 bases and J by 7 bases, 5 bases remained unmatched. CDR3 length: 14 amino acids. Looked up from germline, CDR1 is LNHDA and CDR2 is SQIVND (reference sequence). CDR3 coding DNA: TGTGCCAGTAGTATTGGGACAGGGGCGGGTGAAGCTTTCTTT. Amino acid sequence: CASSIGTGAGEAFF.

This chain joins TRBV5-4 and TRBJ2-2; perhaps TRBD1 as D (6 bases). Trimming removed 3 bases at V and 4 bases at J, with 19 bases between. The germline gives CDR1 SGHNT, CDR2 YYREEE (reference sequence). The CDR3 covers 17 residues. The CDR3: CASSSGRQGTSTGELFF. In DNA, the CDR3 is TGTGCCAGCAGCTCAGGGCGGCAGGGGACGAGCACCGGGGAGCTGTTTTTT.

The gene calls are TRBV28 and TRBJ2-3, with D possibly being TRBD1 (5 bases). The germline V and J ends were trimmed by 2 bases and 4 bases, with 22 bases remaining between them. The CDR3 runs to 18 residues. The V gene's germline CDR1 is MDHEN and CDR2 SYDVKM. In nucleotides, the CDR3 is TGTGCCAGCAGTTTACCGTTGGGGCGGTCAGGCGTGGCAGATACGCAGTATTTT. Translated: CASSLPLGRSGVADTQYF.

The gene calls are TRBV6-5 and TRBJ2-2, with 9 positions matching TRBD1. Germline CDR1 MNHEY, CDR2 SVGAGI. CDR3 length equals 16 residues. V lost 0 bases to trimming and J lost 5 bases; unmatched junction nucleotides: 4. The CDR3 protein is CASSYSGTGLTGELFF. The CDR3 DNA reads as TGTGCCAGCAGTTACTCAGGGACAGGGTTAACCGGGGAGCTGTTTTTT.

V gene TRBV19 combines with J gene TRBJ2-3; 12 nucleotides align to TRBD2. Losses at the gene ends were 5 bases for V and 1 base for J; bases not matched to a gene: 4. There are 16 residues in the CDR3. Germline V lookup: CDR1 LNHDA, CDR2 SQIVND (reference sequence). This CDR3 is CASSARLAGGTDTQYF. The CDR3 coding sequence is TGTGCCAGTAGTGCCAGACTAGCGGGAGGCACAGATACGCAGTATTTT.

The J gene is TRBJ1-1, the V gene TRBV5-4; D uncertain. CDR1 and CDR2 from the germline V gene are SGHNT and YYREEE (reference sequence). V lost 1 base, J lost 1 base, and 8 bases lay in between. The CDR3 is made up of 14 amino acids. The CDR3 loop is CASSLSGPNTEAFF. The CDR3 DNA reads TGTGCCAGCAGCTTGAGCGGGCCGAACACTGAAGCTTTCTTT. The full variable domain, rest sourced from reference TRBV5-4 and TRBJ1-1, is ETGVTQSPTHLIKTRGQQVTLRCSSQSGHNTVSWYQQALGQGPQFIFQYYREEENGRGNFPPRFSGLQFPNYSSELNVNALELDDSALYLCASSLSGPNTEAFFGQGTRLTVV.

The rearrangement links TRBV5-5 to TRBJ2-7; D gene uncertain. CDR1 is SGHKS, CDR2 YYEKEE, per germline (reference sequence). The CDR3 extends over 13 amino acids. V lost 4 bases to trimming and J lost 6 bases, with 14 bases between them. CDR3 in DNA: TGTGCCAGCAGCCGTGAGCAGAGGCGCGAGCAGTACTTC. Protein product: CASSREQRREQYF. The whole variable domain, filled in from reference TRBV5-5 and TRBJ2-7, reads DAGVTQSPTHLIKTRGQQVTLRCSPISGHKSVSWYQQVLGQGPQFIFQYYEKEERGRGNFPDRFSARQFPNYSSELNVNALLLGDSALYLCASSREQRREQYFGPGTRLTVT.

This sequence joins TRBV7-8 and TRBJ1-3, with a possible D match to TRBD1 (6 bases). CDR1 SGHVS and CDR2 FQNEAQ come from the germline V gene. The V gene lost 3 bases and the J gene lost 4 bases, with 16 bases spanning the gap. This CDR3 region has 16 residues. The CDR3 loop reads CASSLGAAQRGNTIYF. The DNA for the CDR3 is TGTGCCAGCAGCTTGGGGGCTGCGCAGAGGGGAAACACCATATATTTT.

The gene calls are TRBV14 and TRBJ2-7; TRBD2 agrees at 7 bases. This CDR3 region has 15 residues. Germline V CDR1 and CDR2: SGHDN, FVKESK. The V gene end was trimmed by 1 base and the J gene end by 0 bases; junction bases not matched to a gene: 3. CDR3 DNA sequence: TGTGCCAGCAGCCAAGTAGGCGGGGGCTCCTACGAGCAGTACTTC. Translated, it gives CASSQVGGGSYEQYF.

The chain couples TRBV28 to TRBJ1-2, with TRBD1 identical over 7 bases. The CDR3 has 13 residues. V lost 4 bases and J lost 3; bases outside the gene matches: 2. Germline CDR1 and CDR2: MDHEN and SYDVKM. The CDR3 loop reads CASSWDSYYGYTF. The CDR3 DNA follows: TGTGCCAGCAGTTGGGACAGCTACTATGGCTACACCTTC.

This rearrangement joins TRBV28 to TRBJ2-6; 7 bases map to TRBD1. There are 15 residues in the CDR3. J gave up 3 bases and V 8 bases, and 7 bases lay outside the gene matches. The germline CDR1 and CDR2 sequences are MDHEN and SYDVKM. The CDR3 loop reads CASRDSSLGANVLTF. CDR3 bases: TGTGCCAGCCGGGACAGCTCTCTTGGGGCCAACGTCCTGACTTTC.

The chain is built from TRBV15 and TRBJ2-5; 9 bases line up with TRBD1. The J segment lost 5 bases and the V segment lost 2 bases, leaving 6 bases of the junction unmatched. CDR1 is LNHNV and CDR2 is YYDKDF in the germline V gene (reference sequence). This CDR3 contains 15 residues. Here the CDR3 reads CATSRPTGGGETQYF. Written as DNA, the CDR3 is TGTGCCACCAGCAGACCGACAGGGGGTGGGGAGACCCAGTACTTC.

The V gene is TRBV3-1 (or the pseudogene TRBV3-2), the J gene TRBJ1-4, with a tentative D call TRBD1 (6 bases). Germline loops: CDR1 LGHDT, CDR2 YNNKEL (reference sequence). The CDR3 extends over 15 amino acids. V shed 4 bases and J shed 6 bases, with 15 bases lying between them. The DNA for the CDR3 is TGTGCCAGCAGCCGGGGGCCGTCCGGGCATGAAAAACTGTTTTTT. It yields the protein CASSRGPSGHEKLFF.